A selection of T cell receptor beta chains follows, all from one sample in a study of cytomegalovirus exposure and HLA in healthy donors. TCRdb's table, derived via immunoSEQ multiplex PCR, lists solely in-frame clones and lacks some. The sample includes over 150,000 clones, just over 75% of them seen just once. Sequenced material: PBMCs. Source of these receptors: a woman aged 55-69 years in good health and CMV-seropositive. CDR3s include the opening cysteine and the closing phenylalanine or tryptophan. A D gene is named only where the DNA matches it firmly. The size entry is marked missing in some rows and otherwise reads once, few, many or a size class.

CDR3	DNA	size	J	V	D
CASSSTGFSGANGLTF	TGTGCCAGCAGCTCAACAGGCTTCTCTGGGGCCAACGGCCTGACTTTC	-	TRBJ2-6	TRBV7-9	-
CASSRDRGYTF	TGTGCCAGTAGTAGGGACAGGGGCTACACCTTC	-	TRBJ1-2	TRBV19	TRBD1
CASSLGTGKYEQYF	TGCGCCAGCAGCTTGGGGACAGGGAAATACGAGCAGTACTTC	-	TRBJ2-7	TRBV5-1	TRBD1
CASSQDRQETQYF	TGTGCCAGCAGCCAAGACAGGCAAGAGACCCAGTACTTC	once	TRBJ2-5	TRBV4-2	-
CASSASFSGSYNEQFF	TGTGCCAGCAGCGCCTCCTTTAGCGGCTCCTACAATGAGCAGTTCTTC	-	TRBJ2-1	TRBV9	-
CASSLLLAGSTADTQYF	TGTGCCAGCAGTTTACTACTAGCGGGTTCCACAGCGGATACGCAGTATTTT	-	TRBJ2-3	TRBV7-2	TRBD2
CASISSGSFRETQYF	TGTGCCAGCATCTCGAGCGGGAGCTTCCGGGAGACCCAGTACTTC	-	TRBJ2-5	TRBV28	TRBD2
CASSLARLAGEPTSYEQYF	TGTGCCAGCAGCTTGGCGAGACTAGCGGGTGAACCAACCTCCTACGAGCAGTACTTC	-	TRBJ2-7	TRBV5-6	TRBD2
CASSYGGGSSEQYF	TGTGCCAGCAGTTACGGCGGGGGCAGCTCCGAGCAGTACTTC	once	TRBJ2-7	TRBV6-5	-
CASSPPGTSDSYEQYF	TGTGCCAGCTCACCACCAGGCACTAGCGATTCCTACGAGCAGTACTTC	-	TRBJ2-7	TRBV18	TRBD2
CASSIAPGALYEQYF	TGTGCCAGTAGTATAGCCCCAGGGGCGCTCTACGAGCAGTACTTC	once	TRBJ2-7	TRBV19	-
CATSTRQDQETQYF	TGTGCCACCAGCACAAGACAGGACCAAGAGACCCAGTACTTC	-	TRBJ2-5	TRBV15	-
CASSFLRRGTDTQYF	TGTGCCAGCAGTTTTTTAAGAAGAGGGACAGATACGCAGTATTTT	-	TRBJ2-3	TRBV27	-
CSVEQVLLTEAFF	TGCAGCGTGGAACAGGTGCTGCTCACTGAAGCTTTCTTT	-	TRBJ1-1	TRBV29-1	-
CASSIGRQSGANVLTF	TGTGCCAGTAGTATAGGCCGACAGTCTGGGGCCAACGTCCTGACTTTC	-	TRBJ2-6	TRBV19	-
CASSKGVNTEAFF	TGTGCCAGCAGTAAGGGGGTTAACACTGAAGCTTTCTTT	-	TRBJ1-1	TRBV27	-
CASSEQDSPSTDTQYF	TGTGCCAGCAGTGAGCAGGACAGTCCCTCCACAGATACGCAGTATTTT	-	TRBJ2-3	TRBV2	-
CANGGGVPGELFF	TGTGCCAACGGGGGGGGCGTCCCCGGGGAGCTGTTTTTT	-	TRBJ2-2	TRBV6-1	TRBD2
CASSLTANSYEQYF	TGTGCCAGCAGCTTGACAGCTAACTCCTACGAGCAGTACTTC	-	TRBJ2-7	TRBV5-8	-
CASSPGTGGRNTQYF	TGTGCCAGCTCACCGGGGACAGGGGGAAGGAATACGCAGTATTTT	-	TRBJ2-3	TRBV18	TRBD1
CASSKGKGGVLTF	TGTGCCAGCAGCAAAGGTAAGGGAGGCGTCCTGACTTTC	-	TRBJ2-6	TRBV21-1	-
CASSSLPGVNEKLFF	TGTGCCAGCAGCTCACTCCCGGGGGTAAATGAAAAACTGTTTTTT	-	TRBJ1-4	TRBV7-2	-
CARSLVLVCYNEQFF	TGTGCCAGAAGCTTGGTGTTAGTTTGCTACAATGAGCAGTTCTTC	-	TRBJ2-1	TRBV5-3	-
CASSHRDREREQYF	TGTGCCAGCTCTCACAGGGACAGGGAGCGCGAGCAGTACTTC	-	TRBJ2-7	TRBV18	TRBD1
CASKKQGFTDTQYF	TGTGCCAGCAAAAAACAGGGTTTCACAGATACGCAGTATTTT	once	TRBJ2-3	TRBV19	-
CASSFRSFGELFF	TGTGCCAGCAGCTTCAGAAGTTTCGGGGAGCTGTTTTTT	-	TRBJ2-2	TRBV7-2	-
CAWSVQGARGYTF	TGTGCCTGGAGTGTACAGGGGGCGAGAGGCTACACCTTC	-	TRBJ1-2	TRBV30	TRBD1
CASSAQGALGDNEQFF	TGTGCCAGCAGTGCACAGGGGGCTTTGGGTGACAATGAGCAGTTCTTC	-	TRBJ2-1	TRBV2	TRBD1
CASSFFPPRDYGYTF	TGTGCCAGCAGTTTTTTCCCCCCGCGGGACTATGGCTACACCTTC	few	TRBJ1-2	TRBV6-8	-
CASSLYGYGYTF	TGTGCCAGCAGTTTATACGGCTATGGCTACACCTTC	-	TRBJ1-2	TRBV28	-
CASSGGLAGPTDTQYF	TGCGCCAGCAGCGGAGGACTAGCGGGCCCCACAGATACGCAGTATTTT	-	TRBJ2-3	TRBV5-1	TRBD2
CASSMGSVGSPGGYTF	TGTGCCAGTAGTATGGGGAGTGTGGGGAGCCCGGGCGGCTACACCTTC	-	TRBJ1-2	TRBV19	-